These T cell receptor beta chains were read from a single sample in a study of identical twins. TCRdb reprocessed the 5' RACE reads via MiXCR and lists one record per CDR3 protein. Of some 200,000 distinct CDR3 sequences in the sample, about 7.5% are singletons; the top ten hold around 2.1%. This same sample was also part of a study on yellow fever vaccine responses in identical twins.

Sample: memory (CD45RO+) T cells sorted from blood. The origin of the receptors is a young woman in good health. Each CDR3 is given with its conserved first and last residue. Fields, in order: V gene, D gene, clone size, J gene, CDR3 DNA, CDR3 protein. The D gene is left open where the match is weak. Clone size is stated in some rows and not others, as once, few, many or a class when expanded.

TRBV5-1	-	few	TRBJ1-1	TGCGCCAGCAGCTTGGTTACGAACACTGAAGCTTTCTTT	CASSLVTNTEAFF
TRBV20-1	TRBD2	-	TRBJ2-1	TGCAGTGCTAGAGGCTGGGGAGCGGGAGTGGGGAATGAGCAGTTCTTC	CSARGWGAGVGNEQFF
TRBV27	TRBD1	-	TRBJ2-7	TGTGCCAGCAGTTTAAAGGGGACAGGGGGGTTTTACGAGCAGTACTTC	CASSLKGTGGFYEQYF
TRBV28	TRBD1	few	TRBJ2-7	TGTGCCAGCAGTTCTGGGGGGACAGGGGCTAACGAGCAGTACTTC	CASSSGGTGANEQYF
TRBV15	-	many	TRBJ2-3	TGTGCCACCAGCAGAAAGGGGTGGGGCGGGAATGCGGATACGCAGTATTTT	CATSRKGWGGNADTQYF
TRBV5-1	-	few	TRBJ2-3	TGCGCCAGCAGCCCGACTAGTAGCACAGATACGCAGTATTTT	CASSPTSSTDTQYF
TRBV2	TRBD1	few	TRBJ1-5	TGTGCCAGCAGTTCGGGACAGCGGACGGGACAGCCCCAGCATTTT	CASSSGQRTGQPQHF
TRBV20-1	-	few	TRBJ2-7	TGCAGTGCTAGGGAGGCTGGCAGCTACGAGCAGTACTTC	CSAREAGSYEQYF
TRBV5-1	TRBD2	few	TRBJ2-7	TGCGCCAGCAGCTTGGCCCAAGCGGGGTTAGACAACGAGCAGTACTTC	CASSLAQAGLDNEQYF
TRBV12-3/TRBV12-4	TRBD2	many	TRBJ2-3	TGTGCCAGCAGTTTCGGAGTAGCGGGAGGGCCGGTAGATACGCAGTATTTT	CASSFGVAGGPVDTQYF
TRBV10-3	TRBD1	many	TRBJ1-2	TGTGCCATCAGTGAGGGGACAGGGTCGAGCTACACCTTC	CAISEGTGSSYTF
TRBV7-2	-	many	TRBJ1-1	TGTGCCACAGCACAGAGTGGGGACACTGAAGCTTTCTTT	CATAQSGDTEAFF
TRBV2	-	-	TRBJ2-6	TGTGCCAGCACCACCCTAGGGACGGACTTAGCTGGGGCCAACGTCCTGACTTTC	CASTTLGTDLAGANVLTF
TRBV24-1	TRBD2	many	TRBJ2-1	TGTGCCACCAGTGATTTGCCGGGACTAGGCTACAATGAGCAGTTCTTC	CATSDLPGLGYNEQFF
TRBV2	-	many	TRBJ2-7	TGTGCCAGCAGTGAAACACAGATGAACTACGAGCAGTACTTC	CASSETQMNYEQYF
TRBV20-1	TRBD2	many	TRBJ2-7	TGCAGTGCCCACCCGGAGGGGGATAGCGGGAGGAGAAACGAGCAGTACTTC	CSAHPEGDSGRRNEQYF
TRBV7-8	TRBD2	many	TRBJ2-7	TGTGCCAGCGCAATAGCGGGGAGGGCCACGTTTCGCTCCTACGAGCAGTACTTC	CASAIAGRATFRSYEQYF
TRBV18	TRBD1	-	TRBJ2-5	TGTGCCAGCTCACCTCGAAGGGACAGAGAAATCCAAGAGACCCAGTACTTC	CASSPRRDREIQETQYF
TRBV6-2/TRBV6-3	TRBD2	few	TRBJ2-3	TGTGCCAGCAGTCCCGGACTAGCGGGAGAGGTACGGGTTAAAGATACGCAGTATTTT	CASSPGLAGEVRVKDTQYF
TRBV20-1	TRBD2	few	TRBJ2-1	TGCAGTGCTCCAATGGCGGGAGGTTACAATGAGCAGTTCTTC	CSAPMAGGYNEQFF
TRBV30	-	few	TRBJ2-1	TGTGCCTTGGAGGGAGGCTTGAGAAATGAGCAGTTCTTC	CALEGGLRNEQFF
TRBV10-3	-	few	TRBJ2-6	TGTGCCATCAGTGAACTAGGGCCTGGGGCCAACGTCCTGACTTTC	CAISELGPGANVLTF
TRBV5-1	-	-	TRBJ2-5	TGCGCCACCCACCAAGGGGGGAGTGGGGAGACCCAGTACTTC	CATHQGGSGETQYF
TRBV3-1	-	-	TRBJ2-5	TGTGCCAGCAGCCAAGTCTCAGCCGCTATACAAGAGACCCAGTACTTC	CASSQVSAAIQETQYF
TRBV7-8	TRBD1	few	TRBJ1-5	TGTGCCAGCAGCTTACAGGGGGCGGACAATCAGCCCCAGCATTTT	CASSLQGADNQPQHF
TRBV27	-	few	TRBJ2-7	TGTGCCAGCAGTAACCACCACGAGCAGTACTTC	CASSNHHEQYF
TRBV24-1	-	many	TRBJ2-1	TGTGCCACCAGTGATTTCTATGAGCAGTTCTTC	CATSDFYEQFF
TRBV20-1	-	few	TRBJ2-7	TGCAGTGCTAGAGATTCGGGGGACCTCGAGCAGTACTTC	CSARDSGDLEQYF
TRBV3-1	-	many	TRBJ2-1	TGTGCCACCTCGAAAGAGCGTGGGACATACAATGAGCAGTTCTTC	CATSKERGTYNEQFF
TRBV5-1	-	-	TRBJ2-3	TGCGCCAGCAGCTTGGCTATCGATACGCAGTATTTT	CASSLAIDTQYF
TRBV10-3	-	-	TRBJ2-2	TGTGCCATCAGGACAGTGAACACCGGGGAGCTGTTTTTT	CAIRTVNTGELFF
TRBV4-1	-	-	TRBJ2-7	TGCGCCAGCAGCCACCATCTAGCGTACGAGCAGTACTTC	CASSHHLAYEQYF
TRBV7-2	-	many	TRBJ2-1	TGTGCCAGCAGCTTAAACAGTGAGCAGTTCTTC	CASSLNSEQFF
TRBV7-6	-	few	TRBJ2-2	TGTGCCAGCAGCTTATCAGGGTCCAACGGGGAGCTGTTTTTT	CASSLSGSNGELFF
TRBV20-1	-	-	TRBJ2-5	TGCAGTGCTAGAGACCCCCTTAGCGGAGGGGTACAAGAGACCCAGTACTTC	CSARDPLSGGVQETQYF
TRBV19	-	few	TRBJ1-6	TGTGCCAGTAGAACTCAGGGAGTAGGCGCACCCCTCCACTTT	CASRTQGVGAPLHF
TRBV20-1	TRBD2	few	TRBJ2-7	TGCAGTGCTAGAGTTTCTTTCGCGGGAGCTACGTACGAGCAGTACTTC	CSARVSFAGATYEQYF
TRBV20-1	TRBD2	-	TRBJ2-1	TGCAGTGCTAGCAATTGGGGACTAGGAGTGATGGGTGAGCAGTTCTTC	CSASNWGLGVMGEQFF
TRBV18	-	-	TRBJ2-1	TGTGCCAGCTCACCAGGGGGCGACTACAATGAGCAGTTCTTC	CASSPGGDYNEQFF
TRBV27	-	-	TRBJ2-1	TGTGCCAGCAGTTTTGAGTATCCAGCGGAGAATGAGCAGTTCTTC	CASSFEYPAENEQFF
TRBV3-1	TRBD1	-	TRBJ2-3	TGTGCTACTTCTTCCGGGACAGGGGAAACAGATACGCAGTATTTT	CATSSGTGETDTQYF
TRBV18	-	many	TRBJ2-5	TGTGCCAGCTCACCCGTTGCGGGTGCCTTTCAAGAGACCCAGTACTTC	CASSPVAGAFQETQYF
TRBV7-8	TRBD2	-	TRBJ2-3	TGTGCCAGCAGCTTAAGGTCGGCTAGCGGGGGGCCTAGCACAGATACGCAGTATTTT	CASSLRSASGGPSTDTQYF
TRBV6-5	TRBD1	few	TRBJ1-5	TGTGCCAGCAGACTCGACAGGGGGGGTCAGCCCCAGCATTTT	CASRLDRGGQPQHF
TRBV3-1	TRBD2	many	TRBJ2-1	TGTGCCAGCAGCCAATTCCTAGCGGGGGGCCTAGGGAATGAGCAGTTCTTC	CASSQFLAGGLGNEQFF
TRBV28	TRBD2	few	TRBJ2-3	TGTGCCAGCAGTTCCCCGGGACTAGCAACCACAGATACGCAGTATTTT	CASSSPGLATTDTQYF
TRBV25-1	-	few	TRBJ1-2	TGTGCCAGCAGTGAAACTGGGAGCACGGGCTACACCTTC	CASSETGSTGYTF
TRBV6-1	-	few	TRBJ2-3	TGTGCCAGCATTGAGCGGTTAACAGATACGCAGTATTTT	CASIERLTDTQYF
TRBV6-1	-	few	TRBJ1-1	TGTGCCAGCAAGCAGGGAGGAGGCACTGAAGCTTTCTTT	CASKQGGGTEAFF
TRBV5-1	TRBD1	few	TRBJ2-1	TGCGCCAGCAGCTTGACGGCAACCGGGACAGGAGACATACAGCAGTTCTTC	CASSLTATGTGDIQQFF
TRBV6-5	-	many	TRBJ2-6	TGTGCCAGCAGTTATGGAGGAACTTTCTCTGGGGCCAACGTCCTGACTTTC	CASSYGGTFSGANVLTF
TRBV7-8	-	many	TRBJ2-7	TGTGCCAGCAGCTTAGCGCCTAGTCTCTACGAGCAGTACTTC	CASSLAPSLYEQYF
TRBV20-1	TRBD2	many	TRBJ2-7	TGCAGTGCTAGAGATCCGGCGGGGGCCTACGAGCAGTACTTC	CSARDPAGAYEQYF
TRBV6-5	TRBD2	-	TRBJ2-2	TGTGCCAGCAGTTACGGCCTAGCGGAGTACACCGGGGAGCTGTTTTTT	CASSYGLAEYTGELFF
TRBV6-1	TRBD1	-	TRBJ1-5	TGTGCCAGCAGTGAACAAGAGCAGGGGGCGCAGGGCAATAGCAATCAGCCCCAGCATTTT	CASSEQEQGAQGNSNQPQHF
TRBV9	-	-	TRBJ1-6	TGTGCCAGCAGCGTAGTGGATGGGGCGACACCCCTCCACTTT	CASSVVDGATPLHF
TRBV15	-	many	TRBJ2-1	TGTGCCACCAGCAGAGATTTCAACAATGAGCAGTTCTTC	CATSRDFNNEQFF
TRBV7-2	-	many	TRBJ2-7	TGTGCCAGCAGCTATGACTCGGACAGTTCAACCTACGAGCAGTACTTC	CASSYDSDSSTYEQYF